The 14 T cell receptor beta chains listed next were all sequenced from one sample in a study of response to subunit inactivated influenza vaccine. TCRdb reanalysed the RT-PCR reads using MiXCR and keeps one entry per CDR3 protein. The table lists 500,000 to 600,000 distinct CDR3 sequences, around 11% of them singletons. The same sample was also studied in work on T cells expressing NK-cell markers. According to that study: Scientists made TCR beta cDNA using 5'RACE template switching with UMIs.

Material: PBMCs from blood, obtained on the day of vaccination. The source is a man in his fifties who received an inactivated influenza vaccine.

The chain recombines TRBV5-1 with TRBJ2-1, with 11 bases matching TRBD2. The CDR3 has 15 residues. CDR1 is SGHRS and CDR2 is YFSETQ in the germline V gene. J was trimmed by 2 bases and V by 3 bases; bases with no gene match: 1. The CDR3 DNA follows: TGCGCCAGCAGCTCGACTAGCGGGGCCTACAATGAGCAGTTCTTC. This gives the protein CASSSTSGAYNEQFF.

In its sample, this clonotype was seen a few times. V usage is TRBV6-5 and J usage is TRBJ2-2, with unresolved D. In germline, CDR1 is MNHEY, CDR2 SVGAGI. CDR3 length equals 16 residues. V dropped 2 bases and J dropped 6 bases, with 16 bases sitting between them. CDR3 sequence: CASSYAQPPFSGELFF. In DNA form, the CDR3 reads TGTGCCAGCAGTTACGCGCAGCCCCCATTTTCCGGGGAGCTGTTTTTT.

The table lists this clonotype with many counts. The chain uses TRBV4-2 and TRBJ2-5; no clear D. The V gene's germline CDR1 is LGHNA and CDR2 YNFKEQ. The CDR3 has 13 amino acids. Trimming pared 0 bases from V and 5 bases from J, leaving 7 bases between. The CDR3 DNA is TGTGCCAGCAGCCAAGAGTCCACGGAGACCCAGTACTTC. Translated, it gives CASSQESTETQYF.

Here the CDR3 reads CATSRGPSVGGELFF. As DNA, the CDR3 is TGTGCCACCAGCAGAGGCCCCTCAGTTGGCGGGGAGCTGTTTTTT. The J gene is TRBJ2-2, the V gene TRBV15; D not resolved. V was clipped by 1 base and J by 7 bases, with 13 bases between them. The CDR3 loop spans 15 amino acids. The germline V gene encodes CDR1 LNHNV and CDR2 YYDKDF (reference sequence).

This clonotype was observed a handful of times. The CDR3 DNA sequence: TGTGCCAGCAGCCCGACTTTCTACGAGCAGTACTTC. It encodes CASSPTFYEQYF. The J gene is TRBJ2-7, the V gene TRBV7-2; D gene unclear. The V end was cut by 5 bases, the J end by 3 bases, with 8 bases between. The CDR3 covers 12 residues. The V gene's germline CDR1 is SGHTA and CDR2 FQGNSA.

This clonotype has just a few counts. The genes are TRBV7-9 and TRBJ2-7; the D is unclear. Germline loops: CDR1 SEHNR, CDR2 FQNEAQ (reference sequence). The ends were cut back, 1 base at V and 7 bases at J, with 8 bases in the middle. The CDR3 has 12 amino acids. The CDR3 sequence: CASSLEAREQYF. The CDR3 DNA sequence: TGTGCCAGCAGCTTAGAAGCCCGGGAGCAGTACTTC.

This clonotype came up a few times. The CDR3 here is CASSPRGTTVREQFF. The CDR3 bases are TGTGCCAGCAGTCCTCGAGGGACGACGGTCCGTGAGCAGTTCTTC. The chain uses TRBV27 and TRBJ2-1; either TRBD1 or TRBD2 may fit D (5 bases each). Germline CDR1 is MNHEY and CDR2 is SMNVEV (reference sequence). The V end was cut by 5 bases, the J end by 9 bases, with 20 bases between. The CDR3 spans 15 residues.

V is TRBV12-3 or TRBV12-4 and J is TRBJ2-2, with 8 bases matching TRBD1. The V segment lost 5 bases and the J segment 6 bases; nucleotides outside the gene matches: 8. The CDR3 covers 15 residues. The CDR3 sequence is CASSRTGMGAGELFF. Written as DNA, the CDR3 is TGTGCCAGCAGTCGGACAGGGATGGGTGCCGGGGAGCTGTTTTTT.

V is TRBV3-1 and J is TRBJ1-1; 7 nucleotides match TRBD1. Germline CDR1 LGHDT, CDR2 YNNKEL (reference sequence). CDR3 length: 15 residues. V dropped 3 bases and J dropped 2; count of bases not matched to a gene: 6. CDR3 in DNA: TGTGCCAGCAGCCAGGCAGGGGGTCCTAACACTGAAGCTTTCTTT. Translated, it gives CASSQAGGPNTEAFF.

The CDR3 protein is CASSFDSGRVHYNEQFF. The CDR3 DNA follows: TGTGCCAGCAGTTTTGATAGCGGGAGGGTGCACTACAATGAGCAGTTCTTC. The chain recombines TRBV28 with TRBJ2-1; 11 bases agree with TRBD2. The CDR3 spans 17 residues. V gave up 3 bases and J gave up 3 bases; unmatched junction bases: 7. CDR1 MDHEN and CDR2 SYDVKM come from the germline V gene.

This clonotype was found a few times. The chain is built from TRBV2 and TRBJ2-5; D possibly matches TRBD1 or TRBD2 (6 bases each). Germline V lookup: CDR1 SNHLY, CDR2 FYNNEI. V gave up 0 bases and J gave up 1 base, with 12 bases separating them. There are 16 residues in the CDR3. The CDR3 here is CASSEAAGGLQETQYF. CDR3 in DNA: TGTGCCAGCAGTGAAGCGGCCGGGGGCCTCCAAGAGACCCAGTACTTC.

The V call is TRBV13, the J call TRBJ2-7; 14 positions agree with TRBD2. Germline CDR1 is PRHDT and CDR2 is FYEKMQ (reference sequence). V shed 5 bases, J shed 5 bases, and the junction held 5 bases outside the gene matches. The CDR3 sequence is 15 residues long. The CDR3 loop reads CASSPKGLAGDEQYF. CDR3 in DNA: TGTGCCAGCAGCCCCAAGGGACTAGCGGGAGACGAGCAGTACTTC.

This clonotype was counted between two and nine times. The chain joins TRBV9 to TRBJ2-2; TRBD1 might be the D (5 bases). Trimming removed 4 bases at V and 4 bases at J, with 14 bases between. There are 15 residues in the CDR3. Germline CDR1 is SGDLS and CDR2 is YYNGEE. CDR3 residues: CASSTLDSFTGELFF. The CDR3 nucleotides are TGTGCCAGCAGCACCCTAGACAGTTTCACCGGGGAGCTGTTTTTT.

The chain is built from TRBV19 and TRBJ2-2; D tentatively reads TRBD1 or TRBD2 (5 bases each). The V gene's germline CDR1 is LNHDA and CDR2 SQIVND (reference sequence). Trimming took 1 base from V and 7 from J, leaving 19 bases between them. The CDR3 contains 17 residues. CDR3 DNA sequence: TGTGCCAGTAGTATAGTATATCGCCGAGGGGATAGCGGGGAGCTGTTTTTT. This encodes CASSIVYRRGDSGELFF.